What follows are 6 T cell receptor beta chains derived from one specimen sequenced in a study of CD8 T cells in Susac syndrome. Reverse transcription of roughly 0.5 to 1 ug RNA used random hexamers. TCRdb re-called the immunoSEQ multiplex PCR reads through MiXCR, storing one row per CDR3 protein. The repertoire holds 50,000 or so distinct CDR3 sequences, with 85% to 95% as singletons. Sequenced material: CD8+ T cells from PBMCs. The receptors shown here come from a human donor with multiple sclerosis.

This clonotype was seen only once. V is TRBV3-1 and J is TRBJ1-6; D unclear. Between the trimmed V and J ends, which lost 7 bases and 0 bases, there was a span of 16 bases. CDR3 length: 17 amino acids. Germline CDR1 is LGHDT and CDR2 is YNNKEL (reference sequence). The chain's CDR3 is CASTPGPASSYNSPLHF. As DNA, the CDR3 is TGTGCCAGCACCCCCGGCCCAGCGAGCTCCTATAATTCACCCCTCCACTTT.

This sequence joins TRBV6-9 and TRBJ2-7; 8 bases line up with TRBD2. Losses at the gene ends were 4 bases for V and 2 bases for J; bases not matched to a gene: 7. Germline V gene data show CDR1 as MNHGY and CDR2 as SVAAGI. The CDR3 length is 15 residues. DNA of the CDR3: TGTGCCAGCAGTTCCCCCCGCGGGGGGACCTACGAGCAGTACTTC. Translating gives CASSSPRGGTYEQYF.

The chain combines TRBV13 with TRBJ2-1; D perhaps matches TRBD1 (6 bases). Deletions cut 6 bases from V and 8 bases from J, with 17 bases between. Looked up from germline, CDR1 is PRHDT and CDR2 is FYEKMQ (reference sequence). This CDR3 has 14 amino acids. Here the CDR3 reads CASSPPNRAHEQFF. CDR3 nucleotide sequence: TGTGCCAGCAGTCCGCCTAACAGGGCCCATGAGCAGTTCTTC.

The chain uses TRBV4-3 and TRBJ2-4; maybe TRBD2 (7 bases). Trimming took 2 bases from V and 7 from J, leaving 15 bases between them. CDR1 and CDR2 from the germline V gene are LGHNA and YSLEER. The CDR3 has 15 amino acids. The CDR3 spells CASSQRWEGGNIQYF. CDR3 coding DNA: TGCGCCAGCAGCCAAAGGTGGGAGGGGGGGAACATTCAGTACTTC.

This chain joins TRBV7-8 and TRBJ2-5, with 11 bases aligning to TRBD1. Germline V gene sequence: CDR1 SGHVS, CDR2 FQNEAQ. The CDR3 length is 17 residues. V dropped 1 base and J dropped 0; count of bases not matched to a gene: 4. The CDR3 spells CASSLDPGQGDQETQYF. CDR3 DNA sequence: TGTGCCAGCAGCTTAGATCCGGGACAGGGGGACCAAGAGACCCAGTACTTC.

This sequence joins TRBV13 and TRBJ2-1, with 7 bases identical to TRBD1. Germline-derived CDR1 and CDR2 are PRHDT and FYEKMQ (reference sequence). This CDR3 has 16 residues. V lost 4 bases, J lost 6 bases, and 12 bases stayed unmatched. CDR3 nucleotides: TGTGCCAGCAGCTCCGGGACAGCCGGGGTCTCCAATGAGCAGTTCTTC. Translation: CASSSGTAGVSNEQFF.